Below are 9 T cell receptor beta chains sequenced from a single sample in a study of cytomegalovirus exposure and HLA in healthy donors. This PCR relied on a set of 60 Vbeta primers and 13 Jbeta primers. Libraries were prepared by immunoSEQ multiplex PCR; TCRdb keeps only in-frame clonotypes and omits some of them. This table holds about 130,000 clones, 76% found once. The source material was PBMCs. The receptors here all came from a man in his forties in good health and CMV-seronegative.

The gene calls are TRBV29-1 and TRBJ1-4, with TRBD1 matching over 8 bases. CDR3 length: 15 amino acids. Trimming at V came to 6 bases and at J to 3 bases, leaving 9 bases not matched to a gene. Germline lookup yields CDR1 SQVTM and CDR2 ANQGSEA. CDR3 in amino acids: CSVSGTGISNEKLFF. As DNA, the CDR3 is TGCAGCGTATCCGGGACAGGAATCTCTAATGAAAAACTGTTTTTT.

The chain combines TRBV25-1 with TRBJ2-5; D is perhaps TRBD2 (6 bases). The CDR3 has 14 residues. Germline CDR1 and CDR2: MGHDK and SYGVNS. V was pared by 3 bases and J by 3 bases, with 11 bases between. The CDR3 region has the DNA TGTGCCAGCAGTGACGGGACTCGCAAAGAGACCCAGTACTTC. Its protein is CASSDGTRKETQYF.

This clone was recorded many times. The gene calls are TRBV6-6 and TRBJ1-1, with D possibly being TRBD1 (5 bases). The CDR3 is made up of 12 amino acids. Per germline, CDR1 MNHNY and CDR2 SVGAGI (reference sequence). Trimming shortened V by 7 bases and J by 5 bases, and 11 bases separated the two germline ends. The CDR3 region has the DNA TGTGCCAGCAACCCGGGGGGGACTGAAGCTTTCTTT. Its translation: CASNPGGTEAFF.

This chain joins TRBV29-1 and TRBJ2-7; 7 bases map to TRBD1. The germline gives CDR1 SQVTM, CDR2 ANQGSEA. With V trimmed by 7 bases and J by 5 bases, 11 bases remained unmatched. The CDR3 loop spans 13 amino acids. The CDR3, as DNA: TGCAGCGGACAAACAGGGGACGGGAACGAGCAGTACTTC. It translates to CSGQTGDGNEQYF.

In nucleotides, the CDR3 is TGTGCCAGCTCAACGGGACAGGGGTTCGAGCAGTACTTC. Translating gives CASSTGQGFEQYF. The chain has TRBV18 and TRBJ2-7; 10 positions agree with TRBD1. V lost 5 bases, J lost 6 bases, and 4 bases stayed unmatched. CDR1 and CDR2 from the germline V gene are KGHSH and LQKENI. CDR3 size: 13 residues.

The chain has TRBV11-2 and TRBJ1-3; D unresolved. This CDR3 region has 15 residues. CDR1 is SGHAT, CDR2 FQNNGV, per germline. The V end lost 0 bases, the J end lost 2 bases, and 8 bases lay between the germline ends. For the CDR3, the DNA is TGTGCCAGCAGCTTAGATAGCCGGGCTGGAAACACCATATATTTT. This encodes CASSLDSRAGNTIYF.

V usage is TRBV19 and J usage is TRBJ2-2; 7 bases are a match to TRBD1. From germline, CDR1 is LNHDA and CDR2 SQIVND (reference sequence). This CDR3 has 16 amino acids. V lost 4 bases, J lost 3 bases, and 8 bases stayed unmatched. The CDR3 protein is CASSTLDRLYTGELFF. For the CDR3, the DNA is TGTGCCAGTAGTACTCTGGACAGGCTGTACACCGGGGAGCTGTTTTTT. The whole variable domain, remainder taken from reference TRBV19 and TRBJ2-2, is DGGITQSPKYLFRKEGQNVTLSCEQNLNHDAMYWYRQDPGQGLRLIYYSQIVNDFQKGDIAEGYSVSREKKESFPLTVTSAQKNPTAFYLCASSTLDRLYTGELFFGEGSRLTVL.

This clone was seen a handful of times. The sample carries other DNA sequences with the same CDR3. The CDR3 coding sequence is TGTGCCAGCTCACCAGGGGCTGGGGAAAAACTGTTTTTT. As protein: CASSPGAGEKLFF. The chain is built from TRBV18 and TRBJ1-4; possibly TRBD1 for D (5 bases). Per the germline V gene, CDR1 is KGHSH and CDR2 is LQKENI. The V and J ends lost 2 bases and 8 bases respectively, with 9 bases between them. CDR3 size: 13 residues.

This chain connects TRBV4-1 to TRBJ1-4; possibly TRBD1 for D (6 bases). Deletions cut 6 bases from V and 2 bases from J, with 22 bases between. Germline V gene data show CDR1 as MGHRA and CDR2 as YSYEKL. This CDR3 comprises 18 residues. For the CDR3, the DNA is TGCGCCAGCAGACCTACCTCAAGCCCGAGGGGGACTAATGAAAAACTGTTTTTT. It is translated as CASRPTSSPRGTNEKLFF.